This T cell receptor beta chain was found in a study of radiotherapy plus CTLA-4 blockade in lung cancer. At the level of the study: Disease control reached approximately 31%, with objective responses in 15% to 20%.

This clone was seen a single time. Its antigen is not identified. Alongside CTLA-4 blockade with ipilimumab, patients with chemo-refractory metastatic non-small-cell lung cancer received focal radiation. Study results and caveats: After treatment with radiotherapy plus ipilimumab, TCR clones that came from the tumor expanded in blood. Early blood T cell clone dynamics reportedly forecast response best, with interferon-beta.

TCRdb's copy holds only in-frame clones and misses some; the assay was immunoSEQ multiplex PCR. The table records around 59,000 clones, around four fifths of them present only once. The sequence was collected from a human donor with non-small cell lung cancer who had a partial response to radiotherapy plus ipilimumab. The sample in question was peripheral blood, obtained from a patient treated with radiotherapy plus ipilimumab.

In DNA form, the CDR3 reads TGTGCCAGCAGTGAATTATTGGGGGCCCTAAACACCGGGGAGCTGTTTTTT. Its translation: CASSELLGALNTGELFF. The J gene is TRBJ2-2, the V gene TRBV6-1; D may be TRBD1 (6 bases). Trimming removed 2 bases at V and 2 bases at J, with 15 bases between. The CDR3 runs to 17 residues. The germline V gene has CDR1 MNHNS and CDR2 SASEGT.